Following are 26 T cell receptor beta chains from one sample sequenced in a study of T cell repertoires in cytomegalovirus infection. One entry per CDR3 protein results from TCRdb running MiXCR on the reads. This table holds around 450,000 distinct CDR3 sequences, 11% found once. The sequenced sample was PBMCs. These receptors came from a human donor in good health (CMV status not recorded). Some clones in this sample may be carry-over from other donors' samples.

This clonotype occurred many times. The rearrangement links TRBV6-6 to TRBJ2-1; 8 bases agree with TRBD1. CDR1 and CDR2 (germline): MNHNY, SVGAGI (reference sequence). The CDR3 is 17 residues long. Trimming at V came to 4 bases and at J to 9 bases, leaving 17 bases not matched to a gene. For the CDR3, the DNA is TGTGCCAGCAGTTCTCCATCGACCGACAGGGGAAGGGCTGAGCAGTTCTTC. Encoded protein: CASSSPSTDRGRAEQFF.

Written as DNA, the CDR3 is TGTGCCAGCAGCTTGGCCGTCTACCTCCAAGAGACCCAGTACTTC. It specifies CASSLAVYLQETQYF. The V gene is TRBV7-9, the J gene TRBJ2-5; D gene uncertain. The ends were cut back, 3 bases at V and 1 base at J, with 12 bases in the middle. Germline V gene sequence: CDR1 SEHNR, CDR2 FQNEAQ (reference sequence). The CDR3 sequence is 15 residues long.

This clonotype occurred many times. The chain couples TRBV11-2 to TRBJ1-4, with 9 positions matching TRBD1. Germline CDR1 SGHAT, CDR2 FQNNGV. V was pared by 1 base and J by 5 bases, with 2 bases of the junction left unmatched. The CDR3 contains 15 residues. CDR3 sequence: CASSLVGTGNEKLFF. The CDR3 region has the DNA TGTGCCAGCAGCTTAGTGGGGACAGGGAATGAAAAACTGTTTTTT. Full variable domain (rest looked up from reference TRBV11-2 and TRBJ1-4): EAGVAQSPRYKIIEKRQSVAFWCNPISGHATLYWYQQILGQGPKLLIQFQNNGVVDDSQLPKDRFSAERLKGVDSTLKIQPAKLEDSAVYLCASSLVGTGNEKLFFGSGTQLSVL.

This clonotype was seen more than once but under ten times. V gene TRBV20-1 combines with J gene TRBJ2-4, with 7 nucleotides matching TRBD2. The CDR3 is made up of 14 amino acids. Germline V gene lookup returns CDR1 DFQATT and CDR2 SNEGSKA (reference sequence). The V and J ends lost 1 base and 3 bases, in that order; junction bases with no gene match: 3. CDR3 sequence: CSARVGGDKNIQYF. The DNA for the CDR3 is TGCAGTGCTAGAGTGGGGGGGGACAAAAACATTCAGTACTTC.

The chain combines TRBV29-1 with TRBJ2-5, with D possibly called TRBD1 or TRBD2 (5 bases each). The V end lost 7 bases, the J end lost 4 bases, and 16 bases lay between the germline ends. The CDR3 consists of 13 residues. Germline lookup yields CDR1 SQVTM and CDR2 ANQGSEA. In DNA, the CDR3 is TGCAGCGGGGGGTGGGGGTGGGGAGAGACCCAGTACTTC. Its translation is CSGGWGWGETQYF.

The CDR3 coding sequence is TGCGCCAGCAGCCAAGATCTGGGGGCGGACACTGAAGCTTTCTTT. It codes for CASSQDLGADTEAFF. The chain employs TRBV4-1 and TRBJ1-1; D perhaps matches TRBD1 (6 bases). CDR1 is MGHRA, CDR2 YSYEKL, per germline. This CDR3 comprises 15 residues. The V and J ends lost 0 bases and 3 bases respectively, with 11 bases between them.

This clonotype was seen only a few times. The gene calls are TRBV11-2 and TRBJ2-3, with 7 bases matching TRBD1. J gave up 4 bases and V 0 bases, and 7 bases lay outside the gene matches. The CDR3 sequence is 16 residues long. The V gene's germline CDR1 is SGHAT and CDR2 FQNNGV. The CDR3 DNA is TGTGCCAGCAGCTTAGATTTCAACAGGGGACCAGATACGCAGTATTTT. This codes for CASSLDFNRGPDTQYF. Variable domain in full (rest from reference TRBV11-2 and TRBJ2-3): EAGVAQSPRYKIIEKRQSVAFWCNPISGHATLYWYQQILGQGPKLLIQFQNNGVVDDSQLPKDRFSAERLKGVDSTLKIQPAKLEDSAVYLCASSLDFNRGPDTQYFGPGTRLTVL.

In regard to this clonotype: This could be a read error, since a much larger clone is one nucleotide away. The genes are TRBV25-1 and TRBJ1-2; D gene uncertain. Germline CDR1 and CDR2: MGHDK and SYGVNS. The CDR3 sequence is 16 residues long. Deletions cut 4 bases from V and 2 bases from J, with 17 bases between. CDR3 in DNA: TGTGCCAGCAGTGGGTGGGCGGAAGACTTAAACTATGGCTACACCTTC. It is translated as CASSGWAEDLNYGYTF.

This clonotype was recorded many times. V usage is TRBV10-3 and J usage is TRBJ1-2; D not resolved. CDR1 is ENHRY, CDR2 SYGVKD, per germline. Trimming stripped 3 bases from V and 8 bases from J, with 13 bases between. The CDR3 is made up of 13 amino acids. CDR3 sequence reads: CAISETTDLGYTF. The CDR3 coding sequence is TGTGCCATCAGTGAAACCACGGATTTAGGCTACACCTTC.

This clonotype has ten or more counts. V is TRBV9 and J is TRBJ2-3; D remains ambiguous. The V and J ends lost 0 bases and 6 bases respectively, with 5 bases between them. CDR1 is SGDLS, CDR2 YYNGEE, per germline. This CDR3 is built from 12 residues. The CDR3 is CASSVVADTQYF. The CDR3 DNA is TGTGCCAGCAGCGTAGTGGCGGATACGCAGTATTTT.

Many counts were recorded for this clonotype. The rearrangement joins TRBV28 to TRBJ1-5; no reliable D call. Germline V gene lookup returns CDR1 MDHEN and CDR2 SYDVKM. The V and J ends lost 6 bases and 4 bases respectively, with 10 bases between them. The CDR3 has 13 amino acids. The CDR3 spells CASRRRGNQPQHF. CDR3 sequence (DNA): TGTGCCAGCAGAAGACGGGGAAATCAGCCCCAGCATTTT.

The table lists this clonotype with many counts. The CDR3, as DNA: TGTGCCAGCAGCTTCGCCACCTACGAGCAGTACTTC. It encodes CASSFATYEQYF. This chain joins TRBV7-9 and TRBJ2-7, with D hard to call. The V gene's germline CDR1 is SEHNR and CDR2 FQNEAQ (reference sequence). Trimming shortened V by 3 bases and J by 2 bases, and 5 bases separated the two germline ends. CDR3 size: 12 residues.

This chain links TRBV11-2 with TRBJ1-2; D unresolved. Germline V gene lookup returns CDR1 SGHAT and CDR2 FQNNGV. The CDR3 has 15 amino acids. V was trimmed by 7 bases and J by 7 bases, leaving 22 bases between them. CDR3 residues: CASISPLEMGSGYTF. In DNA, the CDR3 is TGTGCCAGCATCTCTCCGCTCGAGATGGGATCTGGCTACACCTTC.

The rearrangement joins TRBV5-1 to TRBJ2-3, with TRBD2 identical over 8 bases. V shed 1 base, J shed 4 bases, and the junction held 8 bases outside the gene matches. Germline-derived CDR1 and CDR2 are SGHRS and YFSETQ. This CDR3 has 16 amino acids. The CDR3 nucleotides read TGCGCCAGCAGCTTGTACGAGCGGGAGAGGCCAGATACGCAGTATTTT. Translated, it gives CASSLYERERPDTQYF.

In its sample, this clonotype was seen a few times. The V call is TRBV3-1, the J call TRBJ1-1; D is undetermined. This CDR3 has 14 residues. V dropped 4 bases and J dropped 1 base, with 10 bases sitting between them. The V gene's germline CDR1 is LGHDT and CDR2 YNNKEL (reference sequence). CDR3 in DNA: TGTGCCAGCAGCCCTGCCCTAACGAACACTGAAGCTTTCTTT. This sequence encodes CASSPALTNTEAFF.

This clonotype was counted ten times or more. The DNA of the CDR3 is TGTGCCAGCAGCTTAGCGCTCGCAGGGGGCGAGAGCAATCAGCCCCAGCATTTT. This translates into CASSLALAGGESNQPQHF. The chain employs TRBV7-9 and TRBJ1-5, with 8 bases identical to TRBD1. V shed 0 bases and J 1 base; nucleotides not matched to a gene: 8. The CDR3 length is 18 residues. Germline CDR1 reads SEHNR; CDR2 reads FQNEAQ (reference sequence).

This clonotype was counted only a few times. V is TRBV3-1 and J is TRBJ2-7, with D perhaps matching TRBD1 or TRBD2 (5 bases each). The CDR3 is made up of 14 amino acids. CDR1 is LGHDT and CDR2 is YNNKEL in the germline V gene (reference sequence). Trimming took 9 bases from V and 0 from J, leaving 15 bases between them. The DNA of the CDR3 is TGTGCCAGTCGACGAGGGGCGGCCTCCTACGAGCAGTACTTC. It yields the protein CASRRGAASYEQYF.

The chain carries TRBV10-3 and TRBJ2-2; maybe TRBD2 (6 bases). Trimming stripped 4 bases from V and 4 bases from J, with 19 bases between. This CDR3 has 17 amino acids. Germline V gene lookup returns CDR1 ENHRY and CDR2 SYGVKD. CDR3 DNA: TGTGCCATCAGTGGGATTCTAGGGACTGGCCGCACCGGGGAGCTGTTTTTT. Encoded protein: CAISGILGTGRTGELFF.

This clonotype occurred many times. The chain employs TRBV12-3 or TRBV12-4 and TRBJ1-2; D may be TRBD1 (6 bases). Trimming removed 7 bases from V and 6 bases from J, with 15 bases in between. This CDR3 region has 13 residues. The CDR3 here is CASNARGGDGYTF. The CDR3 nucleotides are TGTGCCAGCAATGCTAGAGGGGGGGATGGCTACACCTTC.

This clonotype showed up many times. As DNA, the CDR3 is TGTGCCACTAAAGGGGAATACAGCCGGGGCTACACCTTC. It is translated as CATKGEYSRGYTF. The chain links TRBV6-6 to TRBJ1-2; D might be TRBD1 (5 bases). V dropped 10 bases and J dropped 8 bases, with 20 bases sitting between them. The germline V gene encodes CDR1 MNHNY and CDR2 SVGAGI (reference sequence). The CDR3 consists of 13 residues.

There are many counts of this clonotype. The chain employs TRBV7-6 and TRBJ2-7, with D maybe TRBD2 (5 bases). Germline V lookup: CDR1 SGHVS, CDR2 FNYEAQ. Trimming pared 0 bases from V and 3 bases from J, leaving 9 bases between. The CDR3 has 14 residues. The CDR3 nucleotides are TGTGCCAGCAGCTTAGCGCCGGGGTTCTACGAGCAGTACTTC. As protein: CASSLAPGFYEQYF.

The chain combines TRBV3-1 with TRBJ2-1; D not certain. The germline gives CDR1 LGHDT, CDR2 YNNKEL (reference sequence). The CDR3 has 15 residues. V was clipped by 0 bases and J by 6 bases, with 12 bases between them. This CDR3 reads CASSQEVPAGNEQFF. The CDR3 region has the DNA TGTGCCAGCAGCCAAGAGGTACCAGCCGGCAATGAGCAGTTCTTC.

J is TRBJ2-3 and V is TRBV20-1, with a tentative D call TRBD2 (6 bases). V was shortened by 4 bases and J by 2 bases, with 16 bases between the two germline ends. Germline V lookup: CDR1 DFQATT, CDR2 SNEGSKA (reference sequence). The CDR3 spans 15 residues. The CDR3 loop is CSATIAEGNTDTQYF. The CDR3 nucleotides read TGCAGTGCTACGATAGCGGAGGGGAACACAGATACGCAGTATTTT.

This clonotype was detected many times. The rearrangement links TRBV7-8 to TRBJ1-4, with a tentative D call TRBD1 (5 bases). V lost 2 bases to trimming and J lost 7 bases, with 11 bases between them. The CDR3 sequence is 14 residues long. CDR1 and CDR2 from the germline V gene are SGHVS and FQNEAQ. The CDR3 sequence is CASSLRGRIEKLFF. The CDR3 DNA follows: TGTGCCAGCAGCTTAAGGGGACGGATTGAAAAACTGTTTTTT.

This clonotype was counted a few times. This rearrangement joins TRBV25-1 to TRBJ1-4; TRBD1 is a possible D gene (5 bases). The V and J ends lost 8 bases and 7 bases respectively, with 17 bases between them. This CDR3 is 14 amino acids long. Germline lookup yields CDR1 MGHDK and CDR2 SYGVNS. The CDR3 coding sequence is TGTGCCAGCGTCGCTGGGCCAGGGCTTGAAAAACTGTTTTTT. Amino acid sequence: CASVAGPGLEKLFF.

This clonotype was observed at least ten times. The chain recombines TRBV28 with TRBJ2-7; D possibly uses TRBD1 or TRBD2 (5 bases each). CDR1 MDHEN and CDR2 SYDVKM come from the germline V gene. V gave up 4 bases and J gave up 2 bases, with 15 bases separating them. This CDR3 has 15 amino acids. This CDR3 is CASSSGTENPYEQYF. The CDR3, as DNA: TGTGCCAGCAGTTCCGGGACGGAAAACCCCTACGAGCAGTACTTC.